A selection of T cell receptor beta chains follows, all from one sample in a study of blood T cell repertoires in COVID-19. This table comes from immunoSEQ multiplex PCR, and its TCRdb copy is limited to in-frame clones, with some not included. The sample has about 150,000 clones; 87% are singletons. The sequenced sample consisted of peripheral blood. These receptors were collected from a man aged 80 or over with acute or convalescent COVID-19. Both conserved end residues are trimmed from each CDR3. Each record gives: J gene, V gene, CDR3 protein.

J: TRBJ2-1; V: TRBV18; CDR3: ASSLIPGQAYNEQF
J: TRBJ2-3; V: TRBV13; CDR3: ASSRDPTIGDTQY
J: TRBJ1-6; V: TRBV6-5; CDR3: ASSMGGSYNSPLH
J: TRBJ2-1; V: TRBV28; CDR3: ASSLRLAGWEQF
J: TRBJ1-5; V: TRBV27; CDR3: ASSLSQGSVNQPQH
J: TRBJ2-3; V: TRBV5-5; CDR3: ASSFLAGGRADTQY
J: TRBJ1-2; V: TRBV11-1; CDR3: ASSLWQGSNYGYT
J: TRBJ2-7; V: TRBV5-5; CDR3: ATMGLERDFEQY
J: TRBJ1-1; V: TRBV7-9; CDR3: ASSFSGSSTEAF
J: TRBJ1-5; V: TRBV28; CDR3: ASKPRGLGNQPQH
J: TRBJ2-1; V: TRBV7-2; CDR3: ASSAELAGDYNEQF
J: TRBJ1-2; V: TRBV6-6; CDR3: ASSFNTGTGNYGYT
J: TRBJ1-3; V: TRBV18; CDR3: ASSPQGTSGNTIY
J: TRBJ2-5; V: TRBV27; CDR3: ASSPQGADWETQY
J: TRBJ1-5; V: TRBV18; CDR3: ASSLGTGYLQPQH
J: TRBJ2-2; V: TRBV5-1; CDR3: ASSLGGPLTGELF
J: TRBJ1-5; V: TRBV2; CDR3: ASSPGGGKGSNQPQH
J: TRBJ1-1; V: TRBV3-1/TRBV3-2; CDR3: ASSQVSGNTEAF
J: TRBJ2-2; V: TRBV19; CDR3: ASSPAGLNFDTGELF
J: TRBJ2-3; V: TRBV3-1/TRBV3-2; CDR3: ASSQDQTTSTDTQY
J: TRBJ2-1; V: TRBV9; CDR3: ASSVGTVNEQF
J: TRBJ2-1; V: TRBV15; CDR3: ATSRDNSEQF
J: TRBJ1-3; V: TRBV30; CDR3: AWSVPLQGSGNTIY
J: TRBJ2-3; V: TRBV5-1; CDR3: ASSWRDTDTQY
J: TRBJ2-5; V: TRBV6-5; CDR3: ASSYSNRGETQY
J: TRBJ2-7; V: TRBV4-1; CDR3: ASSQDPLDRGEQY
J: TRBJ2-7; V: TRBV18; CDR3: ASSPLKEFAEQY
J: TRBJ2-5; V: TRBV28; CDR3: ASSLGGGAKFETQY
J: TRBJ1-2; V: TRBV29-1; CDR3: SVPRRQGGGYT
J: TRBJ1-6; V: TRBV18; CDR3: ASSSTDREGSPLH
J: TRBJ1-2; V: TRBV27; CDR3: ASSLWQGNGYT
J: TRBJ1-2; V: TRBV6-6; CDR3: ATQYEGVGGYT
J: TRBJ1-1; V: TRBV6-2/TRBV6-3; CDR3: ASSLEPDRGREAF
J: TRBJ1-1; V: TRBV6-6; CDR3: ASRGDTGGRAF
J: TRBJ1-5; V: TRBV12-3/TRBV12-4; CDR3: ASSLGENQPQH
J: TRBJ2-3; V: TRBV2; CDR3: ATALRDTQY
J: TRBJ1-1; V: TRBV7-9; CDR3: ASSPTDTGESTEAF
J: TRBJ1-3; V: TRBV28; CDR3: ASGLPGSSGNTIY
J: TRBJ2-7; V: TRBV29-1; CDR3: SVEDHATWY
J: TRBJ1-5; V: TRBV3-1/TRBV3-2; CDR3: ASSQQGARGQPQH
J: TRBJ1-2; V: TRBV7-9; CDR3: ASSLPVMHGYT
J: TRBJ2-5; V: TRBV7-9; CDR3: ASSLVLGGGETQY
J: TRBJ2-7; V: TRBV14; CDR3: ASSRTSGESYEQY
J: TRBJ2-3; V: TRBV18; CDR3: ASSATGGGFTDTQY
J: TRBJ2-6; V: TRBV5-5; CDR3: ASSLFQSGANVLT